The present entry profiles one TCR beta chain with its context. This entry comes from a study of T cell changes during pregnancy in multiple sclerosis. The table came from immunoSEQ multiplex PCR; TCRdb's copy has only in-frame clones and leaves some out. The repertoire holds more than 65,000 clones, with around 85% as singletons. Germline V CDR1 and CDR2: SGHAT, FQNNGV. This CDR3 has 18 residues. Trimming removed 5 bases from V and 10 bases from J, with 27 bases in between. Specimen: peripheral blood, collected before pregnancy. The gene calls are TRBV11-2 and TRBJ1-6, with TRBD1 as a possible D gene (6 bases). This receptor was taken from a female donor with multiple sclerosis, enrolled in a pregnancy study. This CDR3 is CASSPLILTRDNGSPLHF. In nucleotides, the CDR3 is TGTGCCAGCAGCCCATTGATACTAACTAGGGACAACGGGTCACCCCTCCACTTT.